This section outlines one T cell receptor beta chain sequence together with its context. This clone's antigen is unknown. Base qualities are not at hand, and no much larger clone is one base apart. The library was produced with the immunoSEQ multiplex PCR assay. The clones in this table, taken by TCRdb from immuneACCESS, are in-frame only. Not every clone is retained; where verified, under half of the shortfall comes from an unresolved V gene, and the cause of the rest is unknown. The sample contains tens of thousands of clones, 85% to 90% of them found a single time. Roughly 1.7% of the sample is held by the ten biggest clonotypes. From its cysteine to its phenylalanine, the CDR3 spans 15 amino acids. The sequence is cut down to CDR3 DNA, 45 bases in frame from base 1. Based on the germline V gene (reference sequence), the CDR1 and CDR2 sequences are LNHDA and SQIVND. Between the V and J ends, shortened by 6 bases and 6 bases respectively, the junction contains 18 bases.

This entry is derived from a study of T cells after somatic rescue of genetic block (dated by TCRdb to 2018 to 2020). With respect to the entire study: The study assessed how robust, over the long term, a T-cell system was when the system had developed through somatic rescue of a genetic block in T-cell development.

The source is a woman between 18 and 29 years old. Here the chain combines TRBV19 and TRBJ1-5, with the D segment identity uncertain. The sample comprised peripheral blood mononuclear cells (PBMCs). The base sequence is TGTGCCAGTAGCCAGGACGGATGGGTTCGTCAGCCCCAGCATTTT. It translates to CASSQDGWVRQPQHF.